This T cell receptor (beta chain) originates from a study of vaccination effects on CD4 cells after COVID-19. Cells that had been cultured for approximately eleven days were the source of isolated CD4+ T cells. According to the study, vaccine recipients showed no prior SARS-CoV-2 infection and negative nucleocapsid antibodies. In the case of this clone: Its antigen is unidentified.

Libraries were prepared by immunoSEQ multiplex PCR; TCRdb keeps only in-frame clonotypes and omits some of them. This sample has tens of thousands of clones, with approximately 60% found just once. This TCR derives from a human donor who received a COVID-19 vaccine. Sequencing was performed on CD4+ T cells from PBMCs cultured without peptide, taken before COVID-19 vaccination.

CDR3 amino acids: CSVVLGTGGYEQYF. In DNA, the CDR3 is TGCAGCGTGGTTTTAGGGACAGGGGGATACGAGCAGTACTTC. V and J are TRBV29-1 and TRBJ2-7, with 11 positions matching TRBD1. The junction had 8 bases not matched to a gene; V was cut back by 6 bases and J by 4 bases. The V gene's germline CDR1 is SQVTM and CDR2 ANQGSEA. The CDR3 extends over 14 amino acids.